These 27 T cell receptor beta chains share one sample of origin, sequenced in a study of blood T cell repertoires in COVID-19. Some clones are missing from TCRdb's copy, which holds only in-frame ones; the method was immunoSEQ multiplex PCR. The data show 45,000 to 60,000 clones, with 70% to 90% seen just once and 10% to 15% held by the top ten. The sequenced material came from peripheral blood. All receptors come from a man aged 70-80 years with active COVID-19.

The chain carries TRBV6-5 and TRBJ1-2; TRBD1 is a possible D gene (5 bases). CDR1 and CDR2 (germline): MNHEY, SVGAGI. The CDR3 is 15 amino acids. Deletions cut 0 bases from V and 7 bases from J, with 15 bases between. CDR3 nucleotides: TGTGCCAGCAGTTACTCGTCAACAGGCATCTCTGGCTACACCTTC. It is translated as CASSYSSTGISGYTF.

As to this clone: At one end the junction does not follow the germline gene, possibly because of a read error. The chain couples TRBV7-6 to TRBJ2-1; 14 bases are a match to TRBD2. Germline V lookup: CDR1 SGHVS, CDR2 FNYEAQ. This CDR3 is built from 18 residues. The CDR3 DNA is TGTGCCAGCAGCTTAGCGACTAGCGGGGGGGCCTCCCACAATGAGCAGTTCTTC. Its translation: CASSLATSGGASHNEQFF.

The chain links TRBV7-3 to TRBJ1-2; D is undetermined. The germline V gene encodes CDR1 SGHTA and CDR2 FQGTGA. V shed 5 bases and J shed 2 bases, with 6 bases lying between them. This CDR3 region has 12 residues. The DNA of the CDR3 is TGTGCCAGCAGCATGGGCAACTATGGCTACACCTTC. Its translation: CASSMGNYGYTF.

CDR3 sequence: CASSSFSGGPQETQYF. In DNA form, the CDR3 reads TGTGCCAGCAGTTCCTTTTCAGGGGGCCCCCAAGAGACCCAGTACTTC. The V call is TRBV9, the J call TRBJ2-5; TRBD1 matches at 8 bases. With 5 bases clipped from V and 1 base from J, the junction kept 10 bases outside the gene matches. From germline, CDR1 is SGDLS and CDR2 YYNGEE. This CDR3 comprises 16 residues.

The chain employs TRBV5-1 and TRBJ1-1; 9 bases line up with TRBD1. V gave up 3 bases and J gave up 1 base; unmatched junction bases: 4. Germline CDR1 and CDR2: SGHRS and YFSETQ. The CDR3 extends over 15 amino acids. The CDR3 DNA reads as TGCGCCAGCAGCTACGGACAGGGGAAGAACACTGAAGCTTTCTTT. It translates to CASSYGQGKNTEAFF.

For the CDR3, the DNA is TGTGCCAGCAGCTTAGACAGCTCTAACTATGGCTACACCTTC. Residues: CASSLDSSNYGYTF. The rearrangement links TRBV5-4 to TRBJ1-2; weak D call: TRBD1 (5 bases). The V gene's germline CDR1 is SGHNT and CDR2 YYREEE (reference sequence). This CDR3 region has 14 residues. Between the trimmed V and J ends, which lost 2 bases and 0 bases, there was a span of 8 bases.

This chain links TRBV2 with TRBJ1-3; TRBD1 matches 7 bases. CDR1 is SNHLY, CDR2 FYNNEI, per germline. This CDR3 region has 16 residues. V lost 6 bases to trimming and J lost 0 bases; unmatched junction nucleotides: 8. The CDR3 loop reads CASRLTGAFSGNTIYF. CDR3 nucleotide sequence: TGTGCCAGCAGACTTACAGGGGCCTTCTCTGGAAACACCATATATTTT. Drawing the rest from reference TRBV2 and TRBJ1-3, the complete variable domain is EPEVTQTPSHQVTQMGQEVILRCVPISNHLYFYWYRQILGQKVEFLVSFYNNEISEKSEIFDDQFSVERPDGSNFTLKIRSTKLEDSAMYFCASRLTGAFSGNTIYFGEGSWLTVV.

V gene TRBV9 combines with J gene TRBJ1-4; TRBD1 aligns across 8 bases. The trim removed 3 bases at V and 7 bases at J, leaving 11 bases unmatched. The CDR3 loop spans 16 amino acids. The germline CDR1 and CDR2 sequences are SGDLS and YYNGEE. The CDR3 nucleotides read TGTGCCAGCAGCGCAATACCCGGGACAGGCGGTGAAAAACTGTTTTTT. Encoded protein: CASSAIPGTGGEKLFF.

The rearrangement joins TRBV7-6 to TRBJ1-2, with D tentatively TRBD1 (6 bases). The CDR3 sequence is 15 residues long. Germline V gene data show CDR1 as SGHVS and CDR2 as FNYEAQ. V was shortened by 5 bases and J by 4 bases, with 17 bases between the two germline ends. The CDR3: CASSPTAGAAYGYTF. CDR3 DNA sequence: TGTGCCAGCAGCCCCACGGCGGGGGCGGCCTATGGCTACACCTTC. Variable domain in full (rest from reference TRBV7-6 and TRBJ1-2): GAGVSQSPRYKVTKRGQDVALRCDPISGHVSLYWYRQALGQGPEFLTYFNYEAQQDKSGLPNDRFSAERPEGSISTLTIQRTEQRDSAMYRCASSPTAGAAYGYTFGSGTRLTVV.

V is TRBV9 and J is TRBJ2-1; the D gene is possibly TRBD1 (6 bases). This CDR3 region has 15 residues. Germline CDR1 is SGDLS and CDR2 is YYNGEE. The V and J ends lost 0 bases and 6 bases respectively, with 13 bases between them. The CDR3 sequence: CASSVEIRGVNEQFF. In DNA, the CDR3 is TGTGCCAGCAGCGTAGAAATCAGGGGCGTCAATGAGCAGTTCTTC.

This clone was seen only a few times. The chain couples TRBV5-1 to TRBJ1-2; D might be TRBD1 (6 bases). Germline V gene data show CDR1 as SGHRS and CDR2 as YFSETQ. CDR3 length equals 15 residues. Between the trimmed V and J ends, which lost 2 bases and 0 bases, there was a span of 11 bases. Here the CDR3 DNA reads TGCGCCAGCAGCTTACAGGGATTTACTAACTATGGCTACACCTTC. It codes for CASSLQGFTNYGYTF. The whole variable domain, remainder taken from reference TRBV5-1 and TRBJ1-2, is KAGVTQTPRYLIKTRGQQVTLSCSPISGHRSVSWYQQTPGQGLQFLFEYFSETQRNKGNFPGRFSGRQFSNSRSEMNVSTLELGDSALYLCASSLQGFTNYGYTFGSGTRLTVV.

This clone was counted once. The V and J genes are TRBV7-2 and TRBJ1-1; TRBD1 might be the D (5 bases). From germline, CDR1 is SGHTA and CDR2 FQGNSA. V was cut by 5 bases and J by 9 bases, with 19 bases left in between. This CDR3 contains 14 residues. The CDR3 here is CASSPGGMETQAFF. The CDR3 nucleotides are TGTGCCAGCAGCCCCGGGGGTATGGAGACCCAAGCTTTCTTT.

The CDR3: CASSPPSYEQYF. Here the CDR3 DNA reads TGTGCCAGCAGCCCCCCGAGTTACGAGCAGTACTTC. The V gene is TRBV6-6, the J gene TRBJ2-7; no firm D call. Trimming removed 6 bases at V and 4 bases at J, with 10 bases between. CDR1 MNHNY and CDR2 SVGAGI come from the germline V gene (reference sequence). The CDR3 is 12 amino acids.

With respect to this clone: The sample carries other DNA sequences with the same CDR3. The chain couples TRBV19 to TRBJ1-1; D unclear. This CDR3 comprises 13 residues. From germline, CDR1 is LNHDA and CDR2 SQIVND (reference sequence). Trimming took off 5 bases at V and 1 base at J, with 8 bases between the two ends. The CDR3 DNA follows: TGTGCCAGTAGTTCGGGAAAGAACACTGAAGCTTTCTTT. Translated: CASSSGKNTEAFF.

The chain has TRBV9 and TRBJ2-1; 7 bases are shared with TRBD1. Germline values: CDR1 SGDLS, CDR2 YYNGEE. The CDR3 is 15 amino acids. J was trimmed by 3 bases and V by 3 bases; bases with no gene match: 6. In nucleotides, the CDR3 is TGTGCCAGCAGCGCCCCGGGACAGAACTACAATGAGCAGTTCTTC. It translates to CASSAPGQNYNEQFF.

This clone was picked up one time. The rearrangement links TRBV7-9 to TRBJ1-2; 7 nucleotides line up with TRBD1. The CDR3 contains 13 residues. Germline CDR1 reads SEHNR; CDR2 reads FQNEAQ (reference sequence). V lost 5 bases and J lost 4; bases outside the gene matches: 4. The CDR3 loop reads CASSPGQSYGYTF. The CDR3 DNA sequence: TGTGCCAGCAGCCCGGGACAGTCCTATGGCTACACCTTC.

V gene TRBV19 combines with J gene TRBJ2-5, with TRBD1 matching 11 bases. CDR3 length: 15 residues. Trimming cost V 4 bases and J 4 bases; bases outside gene matches: 5. Germline CDR1 LNHDA, CDR2 SQIVND (reference sequence). CDR3 nucleotides: TGTGCCAGTAGTACCGGGACAGGGGGGGGAGAGACCCAGTACTTC. Protein product: CASSTGTGGGETQYF. Variable domain in full (rest from reference TRBV19 and TRBJ2-5): DGGITQSPKYLFRKEGQNVTLSCEQNLNHDAMYWYRQDPGQGLRLIYYSQIVNDFQKGDIAEGYSVSREKKESFPLTVTSAQKNPTAFYLCASSTGTGGGETQYFGPGTRLLVL.

The chain combines TRBV6-5 with TRBJ1-2, with 9 bases fitting TRBD1. The CDR3 has 16 amino acids. Germline V CDR1 and CDR2: MNHEY, SVGAGI. With V trimmed by 0 bases and J by 4 bases, 6 bases remained unmatched. CDR3 sequence (DNA): TGTGCCAGCAGTTACTCCATTACAGGGGGCGTCTATGGCTACACCTTC. Its translation: CASSYSITGGVYGYTF.

This rearrangement joins TRBV19 to TRBJ1-2, with TRBD1 matching 11 bases. The germline CDR1 and CDR2 sequences are LNHDA and SQIVND (reference sequence). V lost 4 bases and J lost 4; bases outside the gene matches: 14. The CDR3 extends over 18 amino acids. CDR3 loop: CASSTRFSDRGLSYGYTF. CDR3 DNA: TGTGCCAGTAGTACCCGCTTCTCGGACAGGGGGCTGAGCTATGGCTACACCTTC.

With regard to this clone: The same CDR3 also results from other DNA sequences found in this sample. The chain is built from TRBV19 and TRBJ1-3; 9 bases map to TRBD1. The V gene's germline CDR1 is LNHDA and CDR2 SQIVND (reference sequence). The length of the CDR3 is 17 residues. Germline trimming cut 7 bases from V and 0 bases from J; bases unmatched to any gene: 10. CDR3: CASTSIGTGPSGNTIYF. CDR3 DNA: TGTGCCAGTACCTCTATCGGGACAGGGCCCTCTGGAAACACCATATATTTT.

This clone was counted a single time. The CDR3 sequence is CASSLQGGGETQYF. The CDR3 DNA sequence: TGCGCCAGCAGCTTACAGGGGGGCGGAGAGACCCAGTACTTC. This chain connects TRBV5-1 to TRBJ2-5; 8 bases align to TRBD1. V shed 2 bases, J shed 4 bases, and the junction held 4 bases outside the gene matches. Germline CDR1 SGHRS, CDR2 YFSETQ. CDR3 length: 14 amino acids.

This chain links TRBV6-5 with TRBJ1-1; 7 nucleotides match TRBD1. V was pared by 5 bases and J by 7 bases, with 10 bases of the junction left unmatched. Germline values: CDR1 MNHEY, CDR2 SVGAGI. The CDR3 runs to 14 residues. CDR3 sequence: CASSRQGTKNEAFF. CDR3 sequence (DNA): TGTGCCAGCAGTAGACAGGGAACTAAAAATGAAGCTTTCTTT.

J is TRBJ1-6 and V is TRBV7-9; D unresolved. Trimming shortened V by 6 bases and J by 5 bases, and 11 bases separated the two germline ends. The CDR3 covers 14 residues. Germline V CDR1 and CDR2: SEHNR, FQNEAQ (reference sequence). The CDR3 coding sequence is TGTGCCAGCAGGTTACGCCGCGATAATTCACCCCTCCACTTT. Encoded protein: CASRLRRDNSPLHF.

The table lists this clone with a few counts. The chain employs TRBV5-4 and TRBJ1-6; 7 bases map to TRBD1. The CDR3 loop spans 15 amino acids. Germline trimming cut 5 bases from V and 12 bases from J; bases unmatched to any gene: 14. Germline loops: CDR1 SGHNT, CDR2 YYREEE (reference sequence). CDR3 nucleotides: TGTGCCAGCAGACGGGACAGCTCCACCGGGGGACCCCTCCACTTT. Protein product: CASRRDSSTGGPLHF.

The chain employs TRBV11-3 and TRBJ2-3, with 16 bases aligning to TRBD2. The CDR3 has 16 residues. V shed 5 bases and J 4 bases; nucleotides not matched to a gene: 3. Germline V gene lookup returns CDR1 SGHNT and CDR2 YENEEA. The CDR3 region is CASSGTSGGAADTQYF. In DNA, the CDR3 is TGTGCCAGCAGCGGGACTAGCGGGGGGGCCGCAGATACGCAGTATTTT. Full variable domain (missing parts from reference TRBV11-3 and TRBJ2-3): EAGVVQSPRYKIIEKKQPVAFWCNPISGHNTLYWYLQNLGQGPELLIRYENEEAVDDSQLPKDRFSAERLKGVDSTLKIQPAELGDSAVYLCASSGTSGGAADTQYFGPGTRLTVL.

The V call is TRBV5-5, the J call TRBJ2-5; D is perhaps TRBD2 (7 bases). The germline gives CDR1 SGHKS, CDR2 YYEKEE (reference sequence). CDR3 length: 15 amino acids. The V and J ends lost 4 bases and 2 bases respectively, with 15 bases between them. This CDR3 is CASSLGGRRQETQYF. DNA of the CDR3: TGTGCCAGCAGCCTCGGGGGGCGGCGGCAAGAGACCCAGTACTTC.

The gene calls are TRBV4-3 and TRBJ1-5; the D gene is possibly TRBD1 (5 bases). Germline V gives CDR1 LGHNA, CDR2 YSLEER. V lost 1 base to trimming and J lost 6 bases, with 25 bases between them. CDR3 length: 19 residues. Here the CDR3 DNA reads TGCGCCAGCAGCCAAGTTAGGACCGAAGGATTAGGGGTTCCTCAGCCCCAGCATTTT. Its translation is CASSQVRTEGLGVPQPQHF.